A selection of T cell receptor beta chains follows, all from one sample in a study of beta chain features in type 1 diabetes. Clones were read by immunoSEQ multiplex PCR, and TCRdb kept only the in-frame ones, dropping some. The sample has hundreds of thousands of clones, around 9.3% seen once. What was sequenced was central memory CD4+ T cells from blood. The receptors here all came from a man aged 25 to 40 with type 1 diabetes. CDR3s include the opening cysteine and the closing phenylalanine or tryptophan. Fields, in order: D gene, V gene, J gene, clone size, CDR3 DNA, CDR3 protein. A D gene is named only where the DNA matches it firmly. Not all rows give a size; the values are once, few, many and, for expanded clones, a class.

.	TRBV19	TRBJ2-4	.	TGTGCCAGCGCCGGACAGACCAACATTCAGTACTTC	CASAGQTNIQYF
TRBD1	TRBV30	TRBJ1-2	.	TGTGCCTGGTTGGGACAGGACGATGGCTACACCTTC	CAWLGQDDGYTF
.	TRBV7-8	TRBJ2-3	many	TGTGCCAGCAGCTTAGGAGTTGGGGATACGCAGTATTTT	CASSLGVGDTQYF
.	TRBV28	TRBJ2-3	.	TGTGCCAGCAGACCTTATCAGAGGCTAGCTCCGCAGTATTTT	CASRPYQRLAPQYF
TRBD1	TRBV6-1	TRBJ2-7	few	TGTGCCAGCTTGAGGACAGGGGTCTCCTACGAGCAGTACTTC	CASLRTGVSYEQYF
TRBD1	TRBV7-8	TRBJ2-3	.	TGTGCCAGCAGCCTAGACAGGGCTAGCACAGATACGCAGTATTTT	CASSLDRASTDTQYF
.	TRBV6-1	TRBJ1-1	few	TGTGCCAGCAGTGAACAGGGCCCAACTGAAGCTTTCTTT	CASSEQGPTEAFF
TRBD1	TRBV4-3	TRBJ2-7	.	TGCGCCAGCAGCCACTCAAAGCGAAGACAGGGCTACGAGCAGTACTTC	CASSHSKRRQGYEQYF
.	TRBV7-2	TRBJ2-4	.	TGTGCCAGCAGCTTGGGGCCGACGGGTAACATTCAGTACTTC	CASSLGPTGNIQYF
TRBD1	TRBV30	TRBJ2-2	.	TGTGCCTGGACCCGGGACAGGGCGGACGGGGAGCTGTTTTTT	CAWTRDRADGELFF
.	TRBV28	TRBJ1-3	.	TGTGCCAGCAGTTTATATGCGAGTCGGGGAAACACCATATATTTT	CASSLYASRGNTIYF
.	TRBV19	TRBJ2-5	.	TGTGCCAGTAGTCCGGCGGGCCCCCTGGGAGAGACCCAGTACTTC	CASSPAGPLGETQYF
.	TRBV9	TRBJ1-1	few	TGTGCCAGCAGCGTAGTTCGGGGAGACACTGAAGCTTTCTTT	CASSVVRGDTEAFF
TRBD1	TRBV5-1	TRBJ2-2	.	TGCGCCAGCAGCCCAGACAGGGGGCCGACCGGGGAGCTGTTTTTT	CASSPDRGPTGELFF
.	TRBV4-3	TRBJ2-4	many	TGCGCCAGCAGCCAAGTTGCAGGGATGCCCAAAAACATTCAGTACTTC	CASSQVAGMPKNIQYF
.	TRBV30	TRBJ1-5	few	TGTGCCTGGTCCTTCCGGGAGGATCAGCCCCAGCATTTT	CAWSFREDQPQHF
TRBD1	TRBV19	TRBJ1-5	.	TGTGCCAGTAGTCCAATGGGACAGGGGAACAATCAGCCCCAGCATTTT	CASSPMGQGNNQPQHF
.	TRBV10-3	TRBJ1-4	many	TGTGCCATCAGTGATAAGGGGGGAAAAGATGAAAAACTGTTTTTT	CAISDKGGKDEKLFF
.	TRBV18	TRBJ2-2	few	TGTGCCAGCTCACCATTACCGACAGTCAACACCGGGGAGCTGTTTTTT	CASSPLPTVNTGELFF
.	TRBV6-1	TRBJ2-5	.	TGTGCCAGCAGATTAGGGGGCGCGGGGGATGAGACCCAGTACTTC	CASRLGGAGDETQYF
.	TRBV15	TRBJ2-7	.	TGTGCCACCAGCAGAGGACAGACAGCTTCCGAGCAGTACTTC	CATSRGQTASEQYF
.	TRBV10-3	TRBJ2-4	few	TGTGCCAGCAGTGCGGGGAGCCAAAACATTCAGTACTTC	CASSAGSQNIQYF
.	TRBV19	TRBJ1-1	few	TGTGCCAGTAGTATGTCTCTATGGGGGACGAACACTGAAGCTTTCTTT	CASSMSLWGTNTEAFF
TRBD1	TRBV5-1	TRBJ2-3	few	TGCGCCAGCCGTAAGACAGGGACGTCCACAGATACGCAGTATTTT	CASRKTGTSTDTQYF
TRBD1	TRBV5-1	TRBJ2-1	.	TGCGCCAGCTCCGCGACAGGGGGCAATGAGCAGTTCTTC	CASSATGGNEQFF
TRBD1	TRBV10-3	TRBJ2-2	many	TGTGCCATCAGTGGTACAGGGGTAGACACCGGGGAGCTGTTTTTT	CAISGTGVDTGELFF
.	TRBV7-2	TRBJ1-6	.	TGTGCCAGCGTGGGCAGTAAGAATTCACCCCTCCACTTT	CASVGSKNSPLHF
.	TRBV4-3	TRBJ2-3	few	TGCGCCAGCAGCCAAGTTCCTAGCTCAGATACGCAGTATTTT	CASSQVPSSDTQYF
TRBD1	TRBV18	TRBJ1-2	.	TGTGCCAGCTCACGCGGGACAGGGGATGGCTACACCTTC	CASSRGTGDGYTF
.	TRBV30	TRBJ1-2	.	TGTGCCTGGACCCAGGGCCCGGGTACTAACTATGGCTACACCTTC	CAWTQGPGTNYGYTF
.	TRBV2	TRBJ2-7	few	TGTGCCAGCAGTGAACAGGGGAGGGAGCAGTACTTC	CASSEQGREQYF
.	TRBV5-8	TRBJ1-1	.	TGTGCCAGCAGCTTGGCGGAGGGGAACACTGAAGCTTTCTTT	CASSLAEGNTEAFF
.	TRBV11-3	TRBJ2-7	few	TGTGCCAGCAGCTTAGAAGGCACGAGCTCCTACGAGCAGTACTTC	CASSLEGTSSYEQYF
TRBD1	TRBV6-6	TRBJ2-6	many	TGTGCCAGCAGCCCGGACAGGGCTGGGGCCAACGTCCTGACTTTC	CASSPDRAGANVLTF
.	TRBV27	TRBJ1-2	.	TGTGCCAGCAGTGTGGGGCCGTATGGCTACACCTTC	CASSVGPYGYTF
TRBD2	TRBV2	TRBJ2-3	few	TGTGCCAGCAGACCACTAGAGCGGGGGGGCACAGATACGCAGTATTTT	CASRPLERGGTDTQYF
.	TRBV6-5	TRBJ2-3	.	TGTGCCAGCAGTTACGTAGATACGCAGTATTTT	CASSYVDTQYF